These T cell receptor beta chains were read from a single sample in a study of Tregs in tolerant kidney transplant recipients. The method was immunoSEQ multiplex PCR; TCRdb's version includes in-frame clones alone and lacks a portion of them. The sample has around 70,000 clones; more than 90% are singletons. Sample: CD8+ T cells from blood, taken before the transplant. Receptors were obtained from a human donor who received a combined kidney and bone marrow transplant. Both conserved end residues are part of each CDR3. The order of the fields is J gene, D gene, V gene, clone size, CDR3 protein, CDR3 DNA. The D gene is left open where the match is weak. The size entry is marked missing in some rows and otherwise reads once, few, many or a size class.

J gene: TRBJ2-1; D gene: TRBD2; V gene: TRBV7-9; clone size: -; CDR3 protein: CASSLLAGSLALPFF; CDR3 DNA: TGTGCCAGCAGCTTACTAGCGGGAAGCTTGGCGCTGCCGTTCTTC
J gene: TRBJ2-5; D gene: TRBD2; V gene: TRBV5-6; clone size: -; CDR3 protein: CASSSGTNILGEQYF; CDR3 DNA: TGTGCCAGCAGCTCCGGGACTAATATTTTGGGAGAGCAGTACTTC
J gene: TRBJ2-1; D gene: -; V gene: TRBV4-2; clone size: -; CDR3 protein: CASSLLERNNEQFF; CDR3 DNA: TGTGCCAGCAGCCTCCTAGAGCGGAACAATGAGCAGTTCTTC
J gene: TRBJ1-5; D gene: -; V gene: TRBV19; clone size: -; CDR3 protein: CASSQGVQPQHF; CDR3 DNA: TGTGCCAGTAGTCAAGGGGTCCAGCCCCAGCATTTT
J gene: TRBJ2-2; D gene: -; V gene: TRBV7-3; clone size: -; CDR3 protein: CASSFTGTGELFF; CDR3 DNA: TGTGCCAGCAGCTTCACAGGGACCGGGGAGCTGTTTTTT
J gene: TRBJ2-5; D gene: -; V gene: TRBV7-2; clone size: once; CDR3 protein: CASSQTRQETQYF; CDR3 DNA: TGTGCCAGCAGCCAGACTAGACAAGAGACCCAGTACTTC
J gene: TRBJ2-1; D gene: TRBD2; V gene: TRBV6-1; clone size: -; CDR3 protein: CASSVGPLAGGNEQFF; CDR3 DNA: TGTGCCAGCAGTGTGGGGCCACTAGCGGGAGGCAATGAGCAGTTCTTC
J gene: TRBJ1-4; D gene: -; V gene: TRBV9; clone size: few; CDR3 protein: CASSAAGGNEKLFF; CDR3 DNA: TGTGCCAGCAGCGCGGCGGGGGGAAATGAAAAACTGTTTTTT
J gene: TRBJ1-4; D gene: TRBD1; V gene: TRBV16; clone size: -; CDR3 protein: CASSQSDRAGEKLFF; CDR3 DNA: TGTGCCAGCAGCCAATCCGACAGGGCCGGGGAAAAACTGTTTTTT
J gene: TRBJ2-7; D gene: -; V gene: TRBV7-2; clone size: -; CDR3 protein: CASNLGSGYEQYF; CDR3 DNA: TGTGCCAGCAACCTCGGTAGCGGTTACGAGCAGTACTTC
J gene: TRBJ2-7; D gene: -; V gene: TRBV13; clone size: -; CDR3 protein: CASSSRRTADYEQYF; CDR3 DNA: TGTGCCAGCAGCTCCCGCCGGACAGCCGACTACGAGCAGTACTTC
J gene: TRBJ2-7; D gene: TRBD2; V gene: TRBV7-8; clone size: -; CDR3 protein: CASRVGLTYEQYF; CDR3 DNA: TGTGCCAGCAGAGTGGGACTAACCTACGAGCAGTACTTC
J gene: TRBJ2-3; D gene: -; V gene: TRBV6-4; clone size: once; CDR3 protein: CASSPTVISTDTQYF; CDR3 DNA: TGTGCCAGCAGTCCGACAGTTATCAGCACAGATACGCAGTATTTT